The subject of this entry is one TCR beta chain. Its antigen specificity is not known. No much larger clone exists at a distance of one base, and base qualities are not known. The data belong to a study of CD8+CD57+ T cells in acquired aplastic anemia (dated by TCRdb to the late 2010s). About the full investigation: DNA extracted from sorted CD4+ and CD8+ cells had a mean of roughly 3.4 ug, with a range of roughly 0.17 to 27.4 ug. CD8+CD57+ expansion was defined as a frequency above the mean frequency observed in healthy subjects.

After removal of 4 bases from V and 1 base from J, the junction retains 5 bases not matched to a gene. CDR1 MDHEN and CDR2 SYDVKM are derived from the germline V gene. The CDR3 covers 15 residues, taking in both the cysteine and the phenylalanine. Solely the CDR3 DNA is kept, with 45 bases framed from the first base. Patients chosen for sequencing had shown expansion of CD8+CD57+ cells by flow cytometry. Every patient had severe acquired aplastic anemia, diagnosed using the International Study of Aplastic Anemia and Agranulocytosis and Camitta criteria. No therapy had been received by the patients at the time of blood sampling. TCR repertoires of sorted CD4+ and CD8+ blood T cells from severe aplastic anemia patients and healthy subjects were deep-sequenced in the study. Patients were enrolled in the USA under clinicaltrials.gov protocols 00001620, 01623167, 00001397, 00071045, 00081523 and 00961064. Ficoll-Paque density gradient centrifugation was used to isolate peripheral blood mononuclear cells. Before DNA was extracted, CD4+ and CD8+ T cells were sorted using either FACS or magnetic beads.

The research as a whole found: Patients and healthy controls showed no significant difference in CD8+ Simpson's diversity (P=0.060). Around 28 CD8+ CDR3 sequences were found to be shared between patients and controls, but these sequences appeared to be highly expressed in patients and within the immunodominant clones of the patients.

Genomic DNA was used as template for profiling of TCR beta VDJ combinations and CDR3 sequences. An Illumina HiSeq 2000 was the platform used for TCR repertoire sequencing. The authors' analysis ran thus. Repertoire assessment relied on Simpson's diversity index, CDR3 size and DJ length profiles, and TRBV/TRBJ rearrangement plots. The most abundant DNA sequence in the deep sequencing data was defined as the immunodominant clone. CDR3 amino acid sequences were checked for sharing between subjects and were compared against published repertoires and the VDJdb database. TCRdb redid the processing of the public reads, applying fastp at Q25 and MiXCR, and retained in-frame beta chains. Rows matching on CDR3 protein sequence are summarized as one entry with the most common DNA and genes. For this entry, the V and J calls and clone size follow TCRdb and not the study's own pipeline. The table for this sample lists around 200,000 distinct CDR3 sequences; 48% of them were counted only once. The leading ten clones occupy over 10% of the sample.

Sequences were obtained from sorted CD4+, CD8+, or CD8+CD57+ T cells (not recorded which) from PBMCs. Recombination connected TRBV28 to TRBJ2-7, with 9 bases in between that match TRBD1. The clonotype comes from a human donor with aplastic anemia. CDR3 loop: CASSSGGTGSYEQYF. The DNA is as follows: TGTGCCAGCAGTTCTGGGGGGACAGGGTCCTACGAGCAGTACTTC.